This T cell receptor (beta chain) originates from a study of OX40 agonist ivuxolimab in advanced cancers. For the study at large: Age averaged 60 years (range roughly 20 to 90), and 82.7% were male.

This CDR3 contains 15 residues. The germline V gene encodes CDR1 SNHLY and CDR2 FYNNEI. This clone has a handful of counts. Mismatch with germline at one junction end may stem from a read error. Sequencing was performed with immunoSEQ multiplex PCR; in TCRdb, only in-frame clones are kept and a portion is missing. Among 15,000 to 25,000 clones listed, 75% to 85% were seen once. The sequencing used CD4+ or CD8+ T cells sorted from blood, collected in a trial of the OX40 agonist ivuxolimab. This receptor was taken from an adult with an advanced solid tumor such as melanoma, head and neck, liver or kidney cancer. The genes are TRBV2 and TRBJ2-1; 7 positions agree with TRBD2. CDR3: CASSEAGPGYNEQFF. Here the CDR3 DNA reads TGTGCCAGCAGCGAAGCGGGACCCGGGTACAATGAGCAGTTCTTC. Using reference TRBV2 and TRBJ2-1 for the parts outside the CDR3, the full variable domain is EPEVTQTPSHQVTQMGQEVILRCVPISNHLYFYWYRQILGQKVEFLVSFYNNEISEKSEIFDDQFSVERPDGSNFTLKIRSTKLEDSAMYFCASSEAGPGYNEQFFGPGTRLTVL.